Below, one T cell receptor beta chain is given with its context. The antigen is unknown. Using around 180 ng DNA, 25,000 to 35,000 T cell genomes, the sorted-subset replicate PCRs were run. The data were produced by immunoSEQ multiplex PCR, yet TCRdb's version contains in-frame clones alone and is incomplete. This sample has approximately 2,000,000 clones, with over 85% found just once. As defined, naive CD8 cells were CD45RO-negative and positively selected for CCR7, with terminally differentiated effector memory CD45RA+ cells excluded. The healthy adult donors were HIV-negative and reported no recent acute infections or vaccinations. This sample was included in a study of shared clonotypes between healthy human individuals. Trimming removed 5 bases from V and 2 bases from J, with 13 bases in between. Germline CDR1 reads MNHEY; CDR2 reads SMNVEV (reference sequence). CDR3 length: 15 amino acids. Study results and caveats: Naive subsets tended to show greater estimated richness than memory subsets. Despite large depth, rarefaction showed incomplete sorted-subset sequencing.

This chain connects TRBV27 to TRBJ1-5; D gene uncertain. This clonotype was obtained from a young man in good health. Some clones in this sample may be carry-over from other donors' samples. Sequences were obtained from naive CD8+ T cells from PBMCs. Written as DNA, the CDR3 is TGTGCCAGCAGTCTCAACCCCCTGGGCAATCAGCCCCAGCATTTT. It yields the protein CASSLNPLGNQPQHF.